This record covers a single T cell receptor (beta chain). Its matching antigen is unknown. These data belong to a study of vaccination effects on CD4 cells after COVID-19. Culture proceeded for more than nine days, and CD4+ T cells were then isolated. The ends were cut back, 2 bases at V and 5 bases at J, with 13 bases in the middle. The length of the CDR3 is 15 residues. From germline, CDR1 is MNHEY and CDR2 SVGEGT. This table comes from immunoSEQ multiplex PCR, and its TCRdb copy is limited to in-frame clones, with some not included. The sample holds roughly 40,000 clones, 55% to 80% seen once. The rearrangement uses TRBV6-2 or TRBV6-3 and TRBJ1-3; D not certain. This sequence was found in a human donor who received a COVID-19 vaccine. Source: CD4+ T cells from PBMCs cultured without peptide, taken before COVID-19 vaccination. CDR3 coding DNA: TGTGCCAGCAGTTACACTCAGGTTCTCCGAAACACCATATATTTT. The encoded protein is CASSYTQVLRNTIYF.